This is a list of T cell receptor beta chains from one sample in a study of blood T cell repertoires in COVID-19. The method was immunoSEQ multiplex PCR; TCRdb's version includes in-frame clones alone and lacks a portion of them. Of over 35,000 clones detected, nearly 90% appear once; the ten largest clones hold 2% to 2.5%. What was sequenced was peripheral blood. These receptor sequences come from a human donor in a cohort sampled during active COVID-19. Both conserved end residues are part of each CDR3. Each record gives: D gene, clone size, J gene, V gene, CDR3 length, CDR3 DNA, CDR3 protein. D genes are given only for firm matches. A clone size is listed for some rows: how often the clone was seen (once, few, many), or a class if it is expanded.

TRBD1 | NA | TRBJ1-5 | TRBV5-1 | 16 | TGCGCCAGCAGCCACAGGGGGCGCGGCGGCAATCAGCCCCAGCATTTT | CASSHRGRGGNQPQHF
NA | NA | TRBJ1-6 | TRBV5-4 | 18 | TGTGCCAGCAGCTTGTTGTCGGGTGGGCGCGGGATAGATTCACCCCTCCACTTT | CASSLLSGGRGIDSPLHF
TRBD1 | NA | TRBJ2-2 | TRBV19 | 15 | TGTGCCAGTAGTGCCGGACAGGGGAGTATCGGGGAGCTGTTTTTT | CASSAGQGSIGELFF
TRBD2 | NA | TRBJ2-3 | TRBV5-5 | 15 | TGTGCCAGCAGCTCATTAGCGGGGAACACAGATACGCAGTATTTT | CASSSLAGNTDTQYF
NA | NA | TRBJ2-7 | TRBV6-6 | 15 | TGTGCCAGCAGTTACCACAGGGCAAGCTCCTACGAGCAGTACTTC | CASSYHRASSYEQYF
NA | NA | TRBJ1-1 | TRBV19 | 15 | TGTGCCAGTAGTAGCGTCGTTGGCCGGGGCACTGAAGCTTTCTTT | CASSSVVGRGTEAFF
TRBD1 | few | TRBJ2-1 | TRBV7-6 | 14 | TGTGCCAGCAGCGGACAGGGAGGCAGGAATGAGCAGTTCTTC | CASSGQGGRNEQFF
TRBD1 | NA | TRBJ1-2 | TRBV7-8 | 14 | TGTGCCAGCAGCTTTAACAGGGGAGGCGATGGCTACACCTTC | CASSFNRGGDGYTF
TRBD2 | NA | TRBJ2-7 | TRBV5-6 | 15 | TGTGCCAGCAGCCCGGACCCTAGCGGGCGTTACGAGCAGTACTTC | CASSPDPSGRYEQYF
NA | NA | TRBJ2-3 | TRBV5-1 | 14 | TGCGCCAGCAGCTTGGGTCGCGGAACAGATACGCAGTATTTT | CASSLGRGTDTQYF
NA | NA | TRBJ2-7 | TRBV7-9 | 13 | TGTGCCAGCAGCTCCTTGGGGCTCTACGAGCAGTACTTC | CASSSLGLYEQYF
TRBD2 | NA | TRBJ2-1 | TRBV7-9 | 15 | TGTGCCAGCAGGCCGACTAGCGGGGGTGACAATGAGCAGTTCTTC | CASRPTSGGDNEQFF
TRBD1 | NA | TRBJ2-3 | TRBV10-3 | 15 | TGTGCCATCAGTGCCGGGACAGGGGATTGGGATACGCAGTATTTT | CAISAGTGDWDTQYF
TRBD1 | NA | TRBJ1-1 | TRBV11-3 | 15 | TGTGCCAGCAGCCTACGGGGACAGTCGAACACTGAAGCTTTCTTT | CASSLRGQSNTEAFF
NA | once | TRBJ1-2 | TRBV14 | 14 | TGTGCCAGCAGCCAAACATCACCGAACTATGGCTACACCTTC | CASSQTSPNYGYTF
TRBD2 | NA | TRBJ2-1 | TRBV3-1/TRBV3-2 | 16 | TGTGCCAGCAGCCCAACTAGCGGGGTAACCTCCAATGAGCAGTTCTTC | CASSPTSGVTSNEQFF
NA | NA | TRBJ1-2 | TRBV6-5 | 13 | TGTGCCAGCAATCAGGGGAGTAACTATGGCTACACCTTC | CASNQGSNYGYTF